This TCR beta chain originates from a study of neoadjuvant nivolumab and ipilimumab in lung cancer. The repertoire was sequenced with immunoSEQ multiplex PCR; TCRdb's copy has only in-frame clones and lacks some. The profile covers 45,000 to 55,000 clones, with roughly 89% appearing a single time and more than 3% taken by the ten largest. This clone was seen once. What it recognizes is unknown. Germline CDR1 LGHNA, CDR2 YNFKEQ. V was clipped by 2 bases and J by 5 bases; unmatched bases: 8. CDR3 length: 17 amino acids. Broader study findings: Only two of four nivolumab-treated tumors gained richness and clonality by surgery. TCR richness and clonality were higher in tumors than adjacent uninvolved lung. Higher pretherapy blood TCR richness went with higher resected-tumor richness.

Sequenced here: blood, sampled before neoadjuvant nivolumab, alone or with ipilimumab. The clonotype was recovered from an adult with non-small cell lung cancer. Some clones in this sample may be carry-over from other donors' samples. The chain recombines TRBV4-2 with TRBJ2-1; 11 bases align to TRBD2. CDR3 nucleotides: TGTGCCAGCAGCCAAATATGGGGGACTAGCGGTGACAATGAGCAGTTCTTC. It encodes CASSQIWGTSGDNEQFF.